The 23 T cell receptor beta chains given below trace back to one sample, sequenced in a study of control samples from healthy donors and cancer patients. Only in-frame clones appear in the TCRdb table, and some are missing; sequencing was by immunoSEQ multiplex PCR. The sample contains about 130,000 clones, around 92% of which appear only once. The material sequenced was blood. These receptor sequences come from a woman aged 45-65 years in good health.

The chain has TRBV6-5 and TRBJ1-2, with no clear D. The V and J ends lost 6 bases and 4 bases respectively, with 9 bases between them. This CDR3 comprises 12 residues. Germline V gives CDR1 MNHEY, CDR2 SVGAGI. In DNA, the CDR3 is TGTGCCAGCAGGGACTTGGGCTATGGCTACACCTTC. Its translation: CASRDLGYGYTF.

This CDR3 is CASSLIAGGGSYNEQFF. The CDR3 nucleotides read TGTGCCAGCAGCTTAATAGCGGGAGGGGGTTCCTACAATGAGCAGTTCTTC. The genes are TRBV7-6 and TRBJ2-1; TRBD2 aligns across 11 bases. The CDR3 is 17 amino acids. V dropped 2 bases and J dropped 1; count of bases not matched to a gene: 4. Per the germline V gene, CDR1 is SGHVS and CDR2 is FNYEAQ.

Details on this clone: Other DNA sequences from this sample encode an identical CDR3 as well. The chain uses TRBV5-1 and TRBJ2-1; unclear D gene. There are 11 residues in the CDR3. V was clipped by 4 bases and J by 7 bases, with 6 bases between them. Germline V lookup: CDR1 SGHRS, CDR2 YFSETQ. DNA of the CDR3: TGCGCCAGCAGCCAGAGGAATGAGCAGTTCTTC. This codes for CASSQRNEQFF.

The chain carries TRBV30 and TRBJ2-7, with a tentative D call TRBD1 (5 bases). Looked up from germline, CDR1 is GTSNPN and CDR2 is SVGIG (reference sequence). Trimming took off 4 bases at V and 6 bases at J, with 10 bases between the two ends. This CDR3 spans 11 amino acids. CDR3: CAWTQGGEQYF. CDR3 bases: TGTGCCTGGACCCAGGGTGGCGAGCAGTACTTC. Based on the CDR3 plus reference TRBV30 and TRBJ2-7, the full variable domain is SQTIHQWPATLVQPVGSPLSLECTVEGTSNPNLYWYRQAAGRGLQLLFYSVGIGQISSEVPQNLSASRPQDRQFILSSKKLLLSDSGFYLCAWTQGGEQYFGPGTRLTVT.

V and J are TRBV30 and TRBJ1-6; 7 nucleotides align to TRBD1. V lost 5 bases and J lost 2; bases outside the gene matches: 9. Per the germline V gene, CDR1 is GTSNPN and CDR2 is SVGIG (reference sequence). The CDR3 has 16 residues. CDR3 residues: CAWDRDDLTYNSPLHF. The CDR3 DNA sequence: TGTGCCTGGGACAGGGACGATTTGACCTATAATTCACCCCTCCACTTT.

The rearrangement uses TRBV28 and TRBJ2-7; a weak D match, TRBD2 (5 bases). Germline assignment: CDR1 MDHEN and CDR2 SYDVKM. This CDR3 region has 17 residues. V was pared by 4 bases and J by 1 base, with 20 bases between. In nucleotides, the CDR3 is TGTGCCAGCAGTTCCCTTCTTCGGGCTAGCCGTTCCTACGAGCAGTACTTC. Amino acids: CASSSLLRASRSYEQYF.

The table lists this clone with a count of one. Other nucleotide sequences in the sample specify the same CDR3. The chain employs TRBV6-5 and TRBJ1-5; unclear D gene. Germline assignment: CDR1 MNHEY and CDR2 SVGAGI. V lost 3 bases, J lost 1 base, and 4 bases lay in between. The CDR3 has 13 residues. The CDR3 loop is CASSYSSNQPQHF. CDR3 DNA sequence: TGTGCCAGCAGTTATTCGAGCAATCAGCCCCAGCATTTT.

The chain links TRBV12-2 to TRBJ2-1. TRBV12-2 is a pseudogene locus. The CDR3 consists of 12 residues. The CDR3 loop is CASRSRRTEQFF. CDR3 nucleotides: TGTGCAAGTCGCTCAAGGCGAACAGAGCAGTTCTTC.

Here the CDR3 reads CAWEPGQGTYNEQFF. In nucleotides, the CDR3 is TGTGCCTGGGAACCGGGACAGGGGACCTACAATGAGCAGTTCTTC. The genes are TRBV30 and TRBJ2-1; the match to TRBD1 covers 10 bases. Germline trimming cut 5 bases from V and 2 bases from J; bases unmatched to any gene: 6. Germline V gives CDR1 GTSNPN, CDR2 SVGIG (reference sequence). The CDR3 is 15 residues long.

The chain has TRBV6-5 and TRBJ2-7, with a tentative D call TRBD1 (5 bases). CDR3 length: 14 residues. The V gene's germline CDR1 is MNHEY and CDR2 SVGAGI. Trimming left V 0 bases short and J 3 bases short, with 9 bases between. CDR3 residues: CASSYSRQNYEQYF. As DNA, the CDR3 is TGTGCCAGCAGTTACTCACGACAGAACTACGAGCAGTACTTC.

The V call is TRBV27, the J call TRBJ1-2; 8 bases line up with TRBD1. The CDR3 spans 17 residues. The junction had 13 bases not matched to a gene; V was cut back by 2 bases and J by 5 bases. Germline loops: CDR1 MNHEY, CDR2 SMNVEV (reference sequence). CDR3 loop: CASSLRQGKRLGYGYTF. CDR3 nucleotides: TGTGCCAGCAGTTTAAGACAGGGGAAGAGATTGGGGTATGGCTACACCTTC.

This chain links TRBV30 with TRBJ1-2; possible D gene TRBD1, 5 bases. Deletions cut 3 bases from V and 1 base from J, with 9 bases between. This CDR3 region has 13 residues. Germline values: CDR1 GTSNPN, CDR2 SVGIG (reference sequence). In DNA, the CDR3 is TGTGCCTGGAGGGACACGTATAACTATGGCTACACCTTC. It yields the protein CAWRDTYNYGYTF. Variable domain in full (rest from reference TRBV30 and TRBJ1-2): SQTIHQWPATLVQPVGSPLSLECTVEGTSNPNLYWYRQAAGRGLQLLFYSVGIGQISSEVPQNLSASRPQDRQFILSSKKLLLSDSGFYLCAWRDTYNYGYTFGSGTRLTVV.

The J gene is TRBJ2-7, the V gene TRBV7-8; TRBD2 matches at 11 bases. The CDR3 extends over 15 amino acids. The trim removed 1 base at V and 7 bases at J, leaving 6 bases unmatched. CDR1 and CDR2 from the germline V gene are SGHVS and FQNEAQ. DNA for the CDR3: TGTGCCAGCAGCTTAGTAGCGGGAGGGCCCAGTGAGCAGTACTTC. It translates to CASSLVAGGPSEQYF.

The rearrangement links TRBV4-1 to TRBJ2-7; D gene ambiguous. V lost 1 base, J lost 0 bases, and 10 bases lay in between. From germline, CDR1 is MGHRA and CDR2 YSYEKL. The CDR3 loop spans 15 amino acids. CDR3 nucleotides: TGCGCCAGCAGCCAAGTTGTGTCAGTCTCCTACGAGCAGTACTTC. This sequence encodes CASSQVVSVSYEQYF.

The chain couples TRBV12-5 to TRBJ2-5; D is unresolved. CDR1 and CDR2 from the germline V gene are LGHNT and FRNRAP. V lost 2 bases and J lost 1, with 2 bases in between. CDR3 length: 12 residues. The CDR3 nucleotides are TGTGCTAGTGGTTTGACCCAAGAGACCCAGTACTTC. Its translation: CASGLTQETQYF.

This chain connects TRBV19 to TRBJ2-5; D uncertain. The CDR3 has 15 residues. Germline CDR1 and CDR2: LNHDA and SQIVND (reference sequence). V was pared by 3 bases and J by 5 bases, with 16 bases between. The CDR3 coding sequence is TGTGCCAGTAGTATTTTGGCAGGCAGAGAGGAGACCCAGTACTTC. This codes for CASSILAGREETQYF.

This clone showed up just a few times. This sequence joins TRBV11-2 and TRBJ1-2; D is perhaps TRBD1 (5 bases). Germline-derived CDR1 and CDR2 are SGHAT and FQNNGV. Trimming took off 0 bases at V and 9 bases at J, with 14 bases between the two ends. The CDR3 is made up of 14 amino acids. In DNA, the CDR3 is TGTGCCAGCAGCTTAGACCCGGGGCCCATTAGCTACACCTTC. Protein: CASSLDPGPISYTF.

The rearrangement joins TRBV5-1 to TRBJ1-1; no firm D call. Germline CDR1 SGHRS, CDR2 YFSETQ. V lost 7 bases and J 6 bases, leaving 16 bases between the germline ends. The CDR3 totals 13 residues. CDR3 in amino acids: CASVSAGLAEAFF. CDR3 coding DNA: TGCGCCAGCGTGTCGGCAGGCCTCGCTGAAGCTTTCTTT.

The V call is TRBV6-6, the J call TRBJ1-6; the D is unclear. CDR1 and CDR2 from the germline V gene are MNHNY and SVGAGI (reference sequence). Trimming took off 2 bases at V and 10 bases at J, with 3 bases between the two ends. The CDR3 is 11 amino acids. The CDR3, as DNA: TGTGCCAGCAGTTACAACTCACCCCTCCACTTT. This encodes CASSYNSPLHF.

This chain joins TRBV6-6 and TRBJ1-5; unclear D gene. Trimming cost V 2 bases and J 3 bases, with 8 bases left between them. This CDR3 contains 14 residues. Per the germline V gene, CDR1 is MNHNY and CDR2 is SVGAGI (reference sequence). The CDR3 DNA is TGTGCCAGCAGTTACGCCCCTTTCAATCAGCCCCAGCATTTT. Translation gives CASSYAPFNQPQHF.

The genes are TRBV3-1 (or the pseudogene TRBV3-2) and TRBJ1-6; a possible D gene is TRBD1 (5 bases). V was trimmed by 4 bases and J by 7 bases, leaving 14 bases between them. The CDR3 contains 15 residues. The germline CDR1 and CDR2 sequences are LGHDT and YNNKEL (reference sequence). The CDR3 region is CASSLLKGKNSPLHF. The CDR3 region has the DNA TGTGCCAGCAGCCTCCTCAAGGGGAAAAATTCACCCCTCCACTTT.

CDR3 bases: TGTGCCAGTACTCAAGGACAGTACCCAAACTATGGCTACACCTTC. Amino acids: CASTQGQYPNYGYTF. The chain joins TRBV19 to TRBJ1-2; TRBD1 is a possible D gene (6 bases). V was clipped by 7 bases and J by 2 bases, with 17 bases between them. Germline loops: CDR1 LNHDA, CDR2 SQIVND (reference sequence). The CDR3 consists of 15 residues.

The sample holds one count of this clone. J is TRBJ2-3 and V is TRBV4-2; the match to TRBD2 covers 11 bases. Trimming at V came to 1 base and at J to 0 bases, leaving 6 bases not matched to a gene. This CDR3 has 18 residues. Germline loops: CDR1 LGHNA, CDR2 YNFKEQ. CDR3 sequence reads: CASSQGTLAGASTDTQYF. DNA for the CDR3: TGTGCCAGCAGCCAAGGAACACTAGCGGGAGCCAGCACAGATACGCAGTATTTT.